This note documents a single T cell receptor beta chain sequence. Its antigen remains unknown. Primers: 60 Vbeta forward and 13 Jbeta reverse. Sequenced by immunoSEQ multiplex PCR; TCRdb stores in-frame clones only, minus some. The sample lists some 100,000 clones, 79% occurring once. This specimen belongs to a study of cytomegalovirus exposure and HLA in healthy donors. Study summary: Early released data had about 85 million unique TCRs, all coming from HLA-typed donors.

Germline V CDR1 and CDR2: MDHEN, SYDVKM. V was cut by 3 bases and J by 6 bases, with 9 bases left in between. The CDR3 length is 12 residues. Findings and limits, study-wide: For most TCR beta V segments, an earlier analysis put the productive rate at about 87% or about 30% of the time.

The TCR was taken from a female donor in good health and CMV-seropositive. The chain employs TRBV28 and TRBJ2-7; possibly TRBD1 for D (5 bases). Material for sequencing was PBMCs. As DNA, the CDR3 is TGTGCCAGCAGTTTGAACAGGTTCGAGCAGTACTTC. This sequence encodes CASSLNRFEQYF.